This T cell receptor (beta chain) was recorded in a study of metastatic and nonmetastatic thyroid tumors. This clone is medium-sized by share. Germline lookup yields CDR1 MNHEY and CDR2 SVGAGI. Trimming took 0 bases from V and 4 from J; bases not matched to a gene: 7. CDR3 length: 18 amino acids. Thyroid surgery had not been preceded by any treatment in any patient. MiXCR was used by TCRdb to re-call the PCR reads. The table records just under 20,000 clones, approximately 24% of them present only once. The rearrangement links TRBV6-5 to TRBJ2-1, with 12 bases aligning to TRBD2. Sequencing was done on a sample of tumor tissue. The TCR was taken from a male donor with papillary thyroid cancer or a benign thyroid nodule (not recorded which). Some clones in this sample may be carry-over from other donors' samples. As DNA, the CDR3 is TGTGCCAGCAGTTACTCGGTGCTAGCGGGAGGGCCATACAATGAGCAGTTCTTC. Translation: CASSYSVLAGGPYNEQFF.